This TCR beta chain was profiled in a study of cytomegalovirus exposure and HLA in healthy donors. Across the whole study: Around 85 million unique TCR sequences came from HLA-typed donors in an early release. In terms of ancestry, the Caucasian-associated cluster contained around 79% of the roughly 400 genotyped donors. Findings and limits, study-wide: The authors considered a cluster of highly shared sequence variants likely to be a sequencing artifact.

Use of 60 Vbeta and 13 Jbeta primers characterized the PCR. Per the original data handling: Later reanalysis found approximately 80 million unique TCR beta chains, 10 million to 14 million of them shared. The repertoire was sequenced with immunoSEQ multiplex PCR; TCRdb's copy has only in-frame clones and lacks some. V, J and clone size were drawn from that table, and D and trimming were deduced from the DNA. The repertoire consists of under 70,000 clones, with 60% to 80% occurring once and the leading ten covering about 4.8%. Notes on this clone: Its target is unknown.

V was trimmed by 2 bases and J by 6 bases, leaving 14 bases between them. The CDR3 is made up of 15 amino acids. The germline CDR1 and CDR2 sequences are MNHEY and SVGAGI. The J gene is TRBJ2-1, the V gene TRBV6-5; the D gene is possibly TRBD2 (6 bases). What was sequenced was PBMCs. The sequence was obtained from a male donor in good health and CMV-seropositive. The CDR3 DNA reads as TGTGCCAGCAGTTACGGGGCTAGCGCAAGCAATGAGCAGTTCTTC. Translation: CASSYGASASNEQFF.